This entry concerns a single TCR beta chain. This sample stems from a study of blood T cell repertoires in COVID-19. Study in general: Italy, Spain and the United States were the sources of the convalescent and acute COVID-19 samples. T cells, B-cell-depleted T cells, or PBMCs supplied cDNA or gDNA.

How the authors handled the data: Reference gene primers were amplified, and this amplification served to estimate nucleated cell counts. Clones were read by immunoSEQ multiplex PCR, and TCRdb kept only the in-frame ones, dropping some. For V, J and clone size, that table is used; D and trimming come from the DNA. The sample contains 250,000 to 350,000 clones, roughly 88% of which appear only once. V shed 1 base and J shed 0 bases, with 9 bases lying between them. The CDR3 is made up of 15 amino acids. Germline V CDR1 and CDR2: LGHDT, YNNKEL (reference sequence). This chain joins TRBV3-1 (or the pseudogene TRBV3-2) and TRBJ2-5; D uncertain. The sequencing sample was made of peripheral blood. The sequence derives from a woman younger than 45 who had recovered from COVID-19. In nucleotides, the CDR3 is TGTGCCAGCAGCCAAGGGTCCGGGTACCAAGAGACCCAGTACTTC. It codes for CASSQGSGYQETQYF.